This is a list of T cell receptor beta chains from one sample in a study of identical twins. TCRdb called the 5' RACE reads again in MiXCR, with one record for every CDR3 protein. The data show about 260,000 distinct CDR3 sequences, roughly 7% seen once. Another study also made use of these data, one on yellow fever vaccine responses in identical twins.

Source material: memory (CD45RO+) T cells sorted from blood. The receptors stem from a woman younger than 30 in good health. Both conserved end residues are part of each CDR3. The order of the fields is V gene, clone size, D gene, J gene, CDR3 DNA, CDR3 protein. The D gene is left open where the match is weak. Size is omitted from some rows. Given values are once, few, many or a class for expanded clones.

TRBV10-1,few,TRBD1,TRBJ2-2,TGCGCCAGCAGGGGACAGATCAACACCGGGGAGCTGTTTTTT,CASRGQINTGELFF
TRBV11-3,.,.,TRBJ2-3,TGTGCCAGCAGCTCGGAAGGGCCCCCGCAGTATTTT,CASSSEGPPQYF
TRBV2,few,TRBD2,TRBJ2-1,TGTGCCAGCAGTGAGTCCGGACTAGCGGGAGGGCGGTACAATGAGCAGTTCTTC,CASSESGLAGGRYNEQFF
TRBV25-1,few,TRBD2,TRBJ2-2,TGTGCCAGCAGTGAATCGAGGCTAGCGGTTTACACCGGGGAGCTGTTTTTT,CASSESRLAVYTGELFF
TRBV4-1,few,TRBD2,TRBJ2-7,TGCGCCAGCAGCCGGGGGACTATTCGCTACGAGCAGTACTTC,CASSRGTIRYEQYF
TRBV14,few,.,TRBJ1-1,TGTGCCAGCAGCCTAAAAACAGGGTCCACTGAAGCTTTCTTT,CASSLKTGSTEAFF
TRBV5-1,.,TRBD2,TRBJ2-5,TGCGCCAGCAGCTTGGGGAGATCAACTCCTCGGACTAGCCAAGAGACCCAGTACTTC,CASSLGRSTPRTSQETQYF
TRBV12-3/TRBV12-4,many,TRBD1,TRBJ1-1,TGTGCCAGCAGTGGGGTGACAGGGTTAACGGCTGAAGCTTTCTTT,CASSGVTGLTAEAFF
TRBV12-3/TRBV12-4,many,TRBD2,TRBJ2-1,TGTGCCAGCAGTTTAGGGGCCGGGACTAGCGGCAATGAGCAGTTCTTC,CASSLGAGTSGNEQFF
TRBV27,many,.,TRBJ2-7,TGTGCCAGCAGTTTATTTCAGGGCTCCTACGAGCAGTACTTC,CASSLFQGSYEQYF
TRBV24-1,.,TRBD2,TRBJ2-2,TGTGCCACCAGTGATTTTCGGGGGGCCGGGGAGCTGTTTTTT,CATSDFRGAGELFF
TRBV7-9,.,TRBD1,TRBJ1-1,TGTGCCAGCAGCCCTGGACAGGGGGCGAGGGGGACTGAAGCTTTCTTT,CASSPGQGARGTEAFF
TRBV5-1,many,.,TRBJ2-3,TGCGCCAGCAGCCCAGGGGTGGGGACCTCGGATACGCAGTATTTT,CASSPGVGTSDTQYF
TRBV11-2,.,TRBD2,TRBJ2-3,TGTGCCAGCAGCCTAGGACTAGCGGGTTATAACGCAGATACGCAGTATTTT,CASSLGLAGYNADTQYF
TRBV5-6,few,TRBD2,TRBJ2-1,TGTGCCAGCAGACCATTTGGGGGAGCGGGAAGCTCCTACAATGAGCAGTTCTTC,CASRPFGGAGSSYNEQFF
TRBV20-1,.,TRBD1,TRBJ1-2,TGCAGTGCTAGAGGGACAGGACACTATGGCTACACCTTC,CSARGTGHYGYTF
TRBV9,few,.,TRBJ2-1,TGTGCCAGCAGCGTTCACAATGAGCAGTTCTTC,CASSVHNEQFF
TRBV19,.,TRBD1,TRBJ2-3,TGTGCCAGTAGTGTCACCGGGACAGGGCCAGCGGGAAGCACAGATACGCAGTATTTT,CASSVTGTGPAGSTDTQYF
TRBV18,few,TRBD1,TRBJ2-7,TGTGCCAGCTCACCCCAGGGGGAACCATCCTACGAGCAGTACTTC,CASSPQGEPSYEQYF
TRBV7-8,few,TRBD2,TRBJ2-7,TGTGCCAGCAGCTTAGGAGGGCCAGCGGGAGGGCCTTCCTACGAGCAGTACTTC,CASSLGGPAGGPSYEQYF
TRBV5-1,many,.,TRBJ2-5,TGCGCCAGCAGCTTGAAGGGGGTGCAAGAGACCCAGTACTTC,CASSLKGVQETQYF
TRBV4-1,many,.,TRBJ2-2,TGCGCCAGCAGCCAAGATATCGGCGGGGAGCTGTTTTTT,CASSQDIGGELFF
TRBV7-9,many,TRBD2,TRBJ2-1,TGTGCCAGCAGCCCCGTAATGAGACTAGCGGGAGATGAGCAGTTCTTC,CASSPVMRLAGDEQFF
TRBV6-5,few,TRBD1,TRBJ2-3,TGTGCCAGCAGTTACTCCAGGGGGCGGACAGATACGCAGTATTTT,CASSYSRGRTDTQYF
TRBV20-1,many,TRBD2,TRBJ2-3,TGCAGTGCAGACCTATGGATGGATAGCGGGCCAACAGATACGCAGTATTTT,CSADLWMDSGPTDTQYF
TRBV9,.,.,TRBJ2-5,TGTGCCAGCAGCGTAGAAGTGTCGGAGACCCAGTACTTC,CASSVEVSETQYF
TRBV28,many,.,TRBJ2-5,TGTGCCAGCAGTGGCCACAGCAGGGAGACCCAGTACTTC,CASSGHSRETQYF
TRBV5-1,.,.,TRBJ2-3,TGCGCCAGCAGCGGGAGTAGGGCCACAGATACGCAGTATTTT,CASSGSRATDTQYF
TRBV28,.,TRBD1,TRBJ2-2,TGTGCCAGCAGGCTAGGACAGGGACGGAACACCGGGGAGCTGTTTTTT,CASRLGQGRNTGELFF
TRBV6-2/TRBV6-3,many,.,TRBJ2-2,TGTGCCAGCAACCGACTTTTAAACACCGGGGAGCTGTTTTTT,CASNRLLNTGELFF
TRBV6-2/TRBV6-3,.,TRBD1,TRBJ2-6,TGTGCCAGCAGTGCCCCGGGACAGTCTGGGGCCAACGTCCTGACTTTC,CASSAPGQSGANVLTF
TRBV12-3/TRBV12-4,few,.,TRBJ1-2,TGTGCCAGCTCGATCACAGGGATGCAAGGCTACACCTTC,CASSITGMQGYTF
TRBV5-1,many,.,TRBJ2-3,TGCGCCAGCAGCCAGAGTACCCGCACAGATACGCAGTATTTT,CASSQSTRTDTQYF
TRBV19,.,.,TRBJ2-3,TGTGCCAGTAGTATAGTGGTAACAGTTTTTAGCACAGATACGCAGTATTTT,CASSIVVTVFSTDTQYF
TRBV19,many,.,TRBJ2-1,TGTGCCAGTAACGGGAAGGCTGACAATGAGCAGTTCTTC,CASNGKADNEQFF
TRBV7-9,few,TRBD2,TRBJ2-1,TGTGCCAGCAGCCCGACCGGGACTAGTGGTTTTGAGCAGTTCTTC,CASSPTGTSGFEQFF
TRBV10-1,.,.,TRBJ2-2,TGCGCCAGCAGTGAGGCTTCCGGGGAGCTGTTTTTT,CASSEASGELFF
TRBV7-8,many,.,TRBJ1-1,TGTGCCAGCAGCTTAGCCCCAGGACAAAATACTGAAGCTTTCTTT,CASSLAPGQNTEAFF
TRBV6-1,few,.,TRBJ2-6,TGTGCCAGCATCCCTCAGGTATCCTTCTCTGGGGCCAACGTCCTGACTTTC,CASIPQVSFSGANVLTF
TRBV6-2/TRBV6-3,few,.,TRBJ1-3,TGTGCCAGCAGTTCCCGCCAGAGCTCTGGAAACACCATATATTTT,CASSSRQSSGNTIYF
TRBV28,.,.,TRBJ2-5,TGTGCCACCCTGGGACGGACGAGACAGACCCAGTACTTC,CATLGRTRQTQYF
TRBV5-1,many,TRBD2,TRBJ2-3,TGCGCCAGCAGCCTCCAGGTAGCGGGAGAAACGCAGTATTTT,CASSLQVAGETQYF
TRBV6-5,few,.,TRBJ2-3,TGTGCCAGCAGTTACTCGCTTGGAGGGCCGCAATGGCAGTATTTT,CASSYSLGGPQWQYF
TRBV28,few,.,TRBJ2-5,TGTGCCAGCAGTTCGCGAGGGGCGGCGGGGGAGACCCAGTACTTC,CASSSRGAAGETQYF
TRBV10-2,.,TRBD1,TRBJ2-1,TGCGCCAGCAGATTTGGGACAGGACCCAATGAGCAGTTCTTC,CASRFGTGPNEQFF
TRBV10-3,many,TRBD1,TRBJ1-5,TGTGCCACCGCCCGGGACAGGATCAATCAGCCCCAGCATTTT,CATARDRINQPQHF
TRBV5-5,few,.,TRBJ1-5,TGTGCCAGCAGCAAAGATGGGCAGTATCTCAATCAGCCCCAGCATTTT,CASSKDGQYLNQPQHF
TRBV5-6,few,TRBD2,TRBJ2-4,TGTGCCAGCAGCTTTGCGGGGGGGGGCATTCAGTACTTC,CASSFAGGGIQYF
TRBV12-3/TRBV12-4,few,.,TRBJ2-7,TGTGCCAGCACGTCGGGAATCGAGCAGTACTTC,CASTSGIEQYF
TRBV4-1,few,TRBD2,TRBJ2-1,TGCGCCAGCAGCCAAAGGACTAGCGGGAACTACAATGAGCAGTTCTTC,CASSQRTSGNYNEQFF
TRBV2,.,TRBD2,TRBJ2-5,TGTGCCAGCAGGATAGCGGGAGTGGGCTCACAAGAGACCCAGTACTTC,CASRIAGVGSQETQYF
TRBV3-1,.,.,TRBJ2-6,TGTGCCAGCAGCCAAGGGTCCCCGTTTCTGCCTGGGGCCAACGTCCTGACTTTC,CASSQGSPFLPGANVLTF
TRBV10-3,few,.,TRBJ2-5,TGTGCCATCAGTGTCGGGCAGGGAAAGGAGACCCAGTACTTC,CAISVGQGKETQYF